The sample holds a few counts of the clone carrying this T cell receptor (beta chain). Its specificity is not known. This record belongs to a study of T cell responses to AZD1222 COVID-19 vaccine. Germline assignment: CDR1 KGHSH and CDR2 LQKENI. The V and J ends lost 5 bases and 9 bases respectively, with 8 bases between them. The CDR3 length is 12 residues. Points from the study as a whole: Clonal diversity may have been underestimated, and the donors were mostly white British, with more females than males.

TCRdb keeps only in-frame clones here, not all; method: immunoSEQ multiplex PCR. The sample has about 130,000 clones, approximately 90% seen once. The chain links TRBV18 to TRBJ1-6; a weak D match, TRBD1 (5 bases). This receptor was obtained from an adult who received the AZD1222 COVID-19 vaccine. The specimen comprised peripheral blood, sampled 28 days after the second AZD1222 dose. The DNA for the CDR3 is TGTGCCAGCTCATCTGACAGTTCACCCCTCCACTTT. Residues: CASSSDSSPLHF.